This record covers a single T cell receptor (beta chain). In terms of age and location, participants ranged from roughly 18 to 95 years and lived in around 22 US areas. Each participant's cohort was designated according to participant-reported clinical history. This sample stems from a study of blood T cell repertoires in COVID-19. At the level of the study: From the United States, Italy and Spain came samples of acute and convalescent COVID-19.

Per the germline V gene, CDR1 is MNHEY and CDR2 is SVGAGI. The CDR3 has 16 amino acids. The V end was cut by 0 bases, the J end by 2 bases, with 13 bases between. As handled by the study authors: Scientists estimated how many nucleated cells there were by amplifying reference gene primers. TCRdb keeps only in-frame clones here, not all; method: immunoSEQ multiplex PCR. D and trimming were read from the DNA, whereas the V and J calls and clone size are those reported in that table. This sample carries approximately 140,000 clones, about 81% of them seen once, and the ten largest clones take about 2.4%.

The source material was PBMCs or T cells enriched from blood (not recorded which). The chain joins TRBV6-5 to TRBJ2-5; D remains ambiguous. The TCR sequence derives from a man between 35 and 55 years old with acute COVID-19. CDR3 bases: TGTGCCAGCAGTTACTCAGGCGGAACCCATCAAGAGACCCAGTACTTC. Its protein is CASSYSGGTHQETQYF.